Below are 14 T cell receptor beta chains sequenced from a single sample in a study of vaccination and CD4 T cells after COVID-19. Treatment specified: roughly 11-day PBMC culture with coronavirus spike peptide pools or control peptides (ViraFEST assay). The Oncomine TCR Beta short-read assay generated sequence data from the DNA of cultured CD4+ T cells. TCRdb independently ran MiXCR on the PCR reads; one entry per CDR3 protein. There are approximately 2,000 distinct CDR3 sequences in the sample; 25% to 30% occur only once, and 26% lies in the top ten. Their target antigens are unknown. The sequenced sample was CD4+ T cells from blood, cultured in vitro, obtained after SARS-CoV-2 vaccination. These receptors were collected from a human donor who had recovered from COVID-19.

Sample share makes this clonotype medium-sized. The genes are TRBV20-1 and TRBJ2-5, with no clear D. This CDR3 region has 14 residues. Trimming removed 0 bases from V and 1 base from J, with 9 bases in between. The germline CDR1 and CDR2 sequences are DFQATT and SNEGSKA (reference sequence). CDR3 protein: CSARDVGFQETQYF. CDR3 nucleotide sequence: TGCAGTGCTAGAGATGTCGGGTTCCAAGAGACCCAGTACTTC.

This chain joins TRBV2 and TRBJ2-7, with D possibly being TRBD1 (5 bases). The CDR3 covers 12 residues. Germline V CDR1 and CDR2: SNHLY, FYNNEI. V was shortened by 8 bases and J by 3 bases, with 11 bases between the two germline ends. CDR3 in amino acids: CASSLGRYEQYF. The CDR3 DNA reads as TGTGCCAGCTCCCTGGGGCGCTACGAGCAGTACTTC.

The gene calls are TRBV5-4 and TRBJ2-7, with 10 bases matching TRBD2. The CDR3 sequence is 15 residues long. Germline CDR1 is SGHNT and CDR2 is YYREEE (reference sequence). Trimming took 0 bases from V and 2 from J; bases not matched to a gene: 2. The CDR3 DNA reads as TGTGCCAGCAGCTTGGAGAGCGGGGGGGCCTACGAGCAGTACTTC. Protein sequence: CASSLESGGAYEQYF.

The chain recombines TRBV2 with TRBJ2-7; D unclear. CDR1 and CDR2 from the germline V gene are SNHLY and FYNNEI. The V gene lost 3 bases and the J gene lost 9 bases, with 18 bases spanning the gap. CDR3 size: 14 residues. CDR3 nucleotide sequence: TGTGCCAGCAGTGAGGGAAGAGGCCGCGGTTGGCAGTACTTC. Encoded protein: CASSEGRGRGWQYF.

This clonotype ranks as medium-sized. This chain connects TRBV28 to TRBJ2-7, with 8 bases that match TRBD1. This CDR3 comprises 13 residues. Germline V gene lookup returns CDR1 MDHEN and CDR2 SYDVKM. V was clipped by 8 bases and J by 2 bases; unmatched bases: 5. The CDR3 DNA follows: TGTGCCAGCCGGGACAGGCCAGCCTACGAGCAGTACTTC. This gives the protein CASRDRPAYEQYF. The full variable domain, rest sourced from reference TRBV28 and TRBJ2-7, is DVKVTQSSRYLVKRTGEKVFLECVQDMDHENMFWYRQDPGLGLRLIYFSYDVKMKEKGDIPEGYSVSREKKERFSLILESASTNQTSMYLCASRDRPAYEQYFGPGTRLTVT.

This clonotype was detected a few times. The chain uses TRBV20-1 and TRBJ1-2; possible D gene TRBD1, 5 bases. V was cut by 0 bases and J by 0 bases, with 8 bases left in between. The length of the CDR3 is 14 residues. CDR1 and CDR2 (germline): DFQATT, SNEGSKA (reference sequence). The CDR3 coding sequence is TGCAGTGCTAGAGATCCGGGGGCTAACTATGGCTACACCTTC. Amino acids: CSARDPGANYGYTF.

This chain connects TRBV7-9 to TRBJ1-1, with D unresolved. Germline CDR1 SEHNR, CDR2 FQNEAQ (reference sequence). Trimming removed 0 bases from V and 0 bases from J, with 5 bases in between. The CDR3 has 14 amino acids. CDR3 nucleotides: TGTGCCAGCAGCTTAGCGCAGTTGAACACTGAAGCTTTCTTT. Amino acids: CASSLAQLNTEAFF.

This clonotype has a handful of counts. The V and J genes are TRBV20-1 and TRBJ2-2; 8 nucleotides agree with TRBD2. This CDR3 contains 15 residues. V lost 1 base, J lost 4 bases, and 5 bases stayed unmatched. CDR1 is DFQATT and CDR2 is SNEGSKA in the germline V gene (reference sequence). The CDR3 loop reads CSARVAGGLTGELFF. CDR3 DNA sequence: TGCAGTGCTAGAGTGGCGGGGGGTCTCACCGGGGAGCTGTTTTTT.

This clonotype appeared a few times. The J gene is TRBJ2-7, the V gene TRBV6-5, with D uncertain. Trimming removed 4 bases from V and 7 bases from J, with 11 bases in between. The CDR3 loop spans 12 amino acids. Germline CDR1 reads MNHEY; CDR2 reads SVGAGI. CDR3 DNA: TGTGCCAGCAGTTCTTTCAATGATGAGCAGTACTTC. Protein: CASSSFNDEQYF.

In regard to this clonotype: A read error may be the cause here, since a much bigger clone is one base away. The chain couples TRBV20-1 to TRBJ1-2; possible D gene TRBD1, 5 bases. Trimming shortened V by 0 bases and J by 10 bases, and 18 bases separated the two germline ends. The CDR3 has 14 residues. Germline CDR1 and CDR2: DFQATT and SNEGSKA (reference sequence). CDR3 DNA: TGCAGTGCTAGAGATCTCATTCGGCAGGGATTCTACACCTTC. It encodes CSARDLIRQGFYTF.

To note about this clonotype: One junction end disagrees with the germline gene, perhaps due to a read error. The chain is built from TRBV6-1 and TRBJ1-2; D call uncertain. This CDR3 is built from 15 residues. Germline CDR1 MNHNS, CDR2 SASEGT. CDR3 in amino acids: CASSGTAGTINGHTF. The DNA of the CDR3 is TGTGCCAGCAGTGGAACCGCAGGAACCATAAATGGCCACACCTTC.

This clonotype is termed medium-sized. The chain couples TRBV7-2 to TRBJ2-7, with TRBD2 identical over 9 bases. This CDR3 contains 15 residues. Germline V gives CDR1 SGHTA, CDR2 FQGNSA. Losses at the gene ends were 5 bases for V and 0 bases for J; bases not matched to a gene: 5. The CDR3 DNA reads TGTGCCAGCAGCCCCCAGCGGGGGGCCTCCTACGAGCAGTACTTC. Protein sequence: CASSPQRGASYEQYF.

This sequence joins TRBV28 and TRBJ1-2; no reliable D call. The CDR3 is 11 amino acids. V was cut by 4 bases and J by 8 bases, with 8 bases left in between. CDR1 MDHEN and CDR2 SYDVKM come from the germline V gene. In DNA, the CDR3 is TGTGCCAGCAGTTCCCTCGAGGGCTACACCTTC. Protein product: CASSSLEGYTF.

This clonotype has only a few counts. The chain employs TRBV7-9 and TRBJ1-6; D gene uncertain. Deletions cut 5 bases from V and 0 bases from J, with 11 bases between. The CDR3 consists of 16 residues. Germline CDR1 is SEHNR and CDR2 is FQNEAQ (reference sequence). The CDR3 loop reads CASSPMLSSYNSPLHF. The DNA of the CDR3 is TGTGCCAGCAGCCCGATGTTAAGCTCCTATAATTCACCCCTCCACTTT.